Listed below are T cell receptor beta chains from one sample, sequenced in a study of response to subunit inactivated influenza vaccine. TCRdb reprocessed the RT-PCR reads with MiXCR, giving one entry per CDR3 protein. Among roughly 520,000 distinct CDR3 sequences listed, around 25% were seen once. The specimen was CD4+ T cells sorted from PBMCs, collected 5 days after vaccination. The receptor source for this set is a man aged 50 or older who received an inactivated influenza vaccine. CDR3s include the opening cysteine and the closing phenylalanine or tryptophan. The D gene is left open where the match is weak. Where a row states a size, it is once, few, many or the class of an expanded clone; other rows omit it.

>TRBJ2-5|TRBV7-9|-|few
CASSFGAGQETQYF
TGTGCCAGCAGCTTCGGGGCAGGCCAAGAGACCCAGTACTTC
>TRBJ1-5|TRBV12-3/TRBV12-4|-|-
CASSLGSVSNQPQHF
TGTGCCAGCAGTTTAGGGTCAGTTAGCAATCAGCCCCAGCATTTT
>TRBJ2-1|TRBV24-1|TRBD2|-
CATSDFTSGGWHEQFF
TGTGCCACCAGTGATTTCACTAGCGGGGGGTGGCATGAGCAGTTCTTC
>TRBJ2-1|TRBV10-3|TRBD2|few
CAISDVAGGGNEQFF
TGTGCCATCAGTGACGTAGCGGGAGGGGGCAATGAGCAGTTCTTC
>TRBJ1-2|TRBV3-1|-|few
CASSDSGIGLKGYTF
TGTGCCAGCAGCGACTCAGGGATTGGACTTAAAGGCTACACCTTC
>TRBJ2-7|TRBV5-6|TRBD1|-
CASSLFRDRVLYEQYF
TGTGCCAGCAGCTTATTCCGGGACAGGGTACTCTACGAGCAGTACTTC
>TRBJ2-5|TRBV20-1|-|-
CSLGPWRETQYF
TGCAGTCTGGGGCCCTGGCGGGAGACCCAGTACTTC
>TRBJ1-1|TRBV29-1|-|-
CSVVPGETEAFF
TGCAGCGTTGTCCCAGGCGAAACAGAAGCTTTCTTT
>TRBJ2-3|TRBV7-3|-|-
CASSYRTPADTQYF
TGTGCCAGCAGCTATCGGACCCCGGCGGATACGCAGTATTTT
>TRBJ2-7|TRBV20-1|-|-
CSARVFAYTPALEQYF
TGCAGTGCTAGAGTTTTCGCCTACACACCCGCCCTCGAGCAGTACTTC
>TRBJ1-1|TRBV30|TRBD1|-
CAWSRGDRVTNTEAFF
TGTGCCTGGAGTAGGGGGGACAGGGTTACGAACACTGAAGCTTTCTTT
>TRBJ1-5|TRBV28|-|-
CAYSRGGNQPQHF
TGTGCCTACTCTCGGGGAGGCAATCAGCCCCAGCATTTT
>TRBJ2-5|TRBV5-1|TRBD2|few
CASSITYGTIQETQYF
TGCGCCAGCAGCATAACATATGGGACTATCCAAGAGACCCAGTACTTC
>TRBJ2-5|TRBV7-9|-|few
CASSFGGLGETQYF
TGTGCCAGCAGCTTCGGGGGCCTCGGCGAGACCCAGTACTTC
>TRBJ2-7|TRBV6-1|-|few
CASSDGGGIYEQYF
TGTGCCAGCAGTGACGGTGGGGGGATCTACGAGCAGTACTTC
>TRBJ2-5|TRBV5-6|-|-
CASSLGTSETQYF
TGTGCCAGCAGCTTGGGGACTTCAGAGACCCAGTACTTC
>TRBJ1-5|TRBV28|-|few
CASSPGTLDAQPQHF
TGTGCCAGCAGTCCAGGGACCCTGGACGCCCAGCCCCAGCATTTT
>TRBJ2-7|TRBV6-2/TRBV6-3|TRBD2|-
CASKGSGPIEQYF
TGTGCCAGCAAGGGTAGCGGGCCTATCGAGCAGTACTTC
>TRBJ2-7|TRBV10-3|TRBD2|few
CAVSDRGGLAGIYEQYF
TGTGCCGTTTCGGACAGGGGTGGACTAGCGGGGATCTACGAGCAGTACTTC
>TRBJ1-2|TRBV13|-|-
CASSLFATGGYTF
TGTGCCAGCAGCTTATTCGCGACAGGCGGCTACACCTTC
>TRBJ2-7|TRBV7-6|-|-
CASSLAVDSYEQYF
TGTGCCAGCAGCTTAGCCGTGGATTCCTACGAGCAGTACTTC
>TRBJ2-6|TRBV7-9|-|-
CASVPSGANVLTF
TGTGCCAGCGTTCCGTCCGGGGCCAACGTCCTGACTTTC
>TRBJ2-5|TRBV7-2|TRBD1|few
CASSHRDRRETQYF
TGTGCCAGCAGCCACCGGGACAGGAGGGAGACCCAGTACTTC
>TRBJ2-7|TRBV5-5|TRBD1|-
CASRPSTGGLEQYF
TGTGCCAGCAGACCCTCTACAGGGGGCCTCGAGCAGTACTTC
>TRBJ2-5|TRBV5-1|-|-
CASSLGSGLKETQYF
TGCGCCAGCAGCTTAGGGTCAGGCCTAAAAGAGACCCAGTACTTC
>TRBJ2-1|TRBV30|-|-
CAWSVPGFYNEQFF
TGTGCCTGGAGTGTACCCGGGTTCTACAATGAGCAGTTCTTC
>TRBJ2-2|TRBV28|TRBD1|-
CASSLSGQGKGGELFF
TGTGCCAGCAGTTTATCGGGACAGGGTAAAGGCGGGGAGCTGTTTTTT
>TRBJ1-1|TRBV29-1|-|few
CSVEHAEAFF
TGCAGCGTTGAACACGCTGAAGCTTTCTTT
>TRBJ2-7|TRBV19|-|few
CASSPELRDRTLRVYEQYF
TGTGCCAGTAGCCCCGAACTCCGGGACCGAACTCTGAGGGTCTACGAGCAGTACTTC
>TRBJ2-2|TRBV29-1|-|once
CSAGGVYGANTGELFF
TGCAGCGCCGGCGGGGTATACGGGGCGAACACCGGGGAGCTGTTTTTT
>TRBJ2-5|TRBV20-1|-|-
CSATRPLGKETQYF
TGCAGTGCTACTAGGCCCCTCGGAAAAGAGACCCAGTACTTC
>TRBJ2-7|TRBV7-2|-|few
CASSYLGWYGSYEQYF
TGTGCCAGCAGCTACCTCGGGTGGTACGGATCCTACGAGCAGTACTTC
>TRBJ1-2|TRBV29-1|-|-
CSVPGREGGYTF
TGCAGCGTCCCCGGTAGGGAGGGTGGCTACACCTTC
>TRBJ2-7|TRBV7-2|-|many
CASRRGRYEQYF
TGTGCGAGTCGCCGGGGACGGTACGAGCAGTACTTC
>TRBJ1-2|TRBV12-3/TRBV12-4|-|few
CATGGDGYTF
TGTGCCACAGGAGGGGATGGCTACACCTTC
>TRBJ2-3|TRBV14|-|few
CASSRTGSRGDTQYF
TGTGCCAGCAGCCGAACAGGCTCCCGTGGAGATACGCAGTATTTT
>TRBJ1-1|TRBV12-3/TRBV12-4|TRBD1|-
CASSLDRDLSQAFF
TGTGCCAGCAGCCTTGACAGGGACCTTTCCCAAGCTTTCTTT
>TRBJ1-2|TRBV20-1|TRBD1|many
CSARADRASTF
TGCAGTGCTAGGGCCGACAGGGCCTCCACCTTC
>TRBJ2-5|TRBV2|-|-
CASSDRGTREETQYF
TGTGCCAGCAGCGACCGGGGTACGAGAGAAGAGACCCAGTACTTC
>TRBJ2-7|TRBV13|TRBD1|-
CASSRGRLDREVF
TGTGCCAGCAGCCGAGGCCGATTGGACAGGGAAGTCTTC
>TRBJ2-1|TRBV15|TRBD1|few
CATSIPGQGYNEQFF
TGTGCCACCAGCATTCCGGGACAGGGCTACAATGAGCAGTTCTTC
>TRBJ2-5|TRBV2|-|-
CASSARRLEETQYF
TGTGCCAGCAGTGCTCGCCGACTCGAAGAGACCCAGTACTTC
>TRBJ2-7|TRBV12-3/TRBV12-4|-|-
CASSTYDTADEQYF
TGTGCCAGCAGTACTTATGACACAGCGGACGAGCAGTACTTC
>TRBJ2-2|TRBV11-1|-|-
CASRPGGRNTGELFF
TGTGCCAGCAGACCCGGAGGGAGGAACACCGGGGAGCTGTTTTTT
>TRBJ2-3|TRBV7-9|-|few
CASSPTGDTQYF
TGTGCCAGCAGCCCCACGGGGGATACGCAGTATTTT
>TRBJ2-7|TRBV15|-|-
CATSSSSYEQYF
TGTGCCACCAGCAGCTCGTCCTACGAGCAGTACTTC
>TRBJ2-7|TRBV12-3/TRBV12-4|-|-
CVSSPSLGSSYEQYF
TGTGTCAGCAGTCCGAGCTTGGGCAGCTCCTACGAGCAGTACTTC
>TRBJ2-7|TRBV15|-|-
CATSSFRERPYEQYF
TGTGCCACCAGCAGTTTCCGGGAAAGGCCCTACGAGCAGTACTTC
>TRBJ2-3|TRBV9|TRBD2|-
CASSVAGGADTQYF
TGTGCCAGCAGCGTGGCCGGGGGGGCAGATACGCAGTATTTT